Following are 6 T cell receptor beta chains from one sample sequenced in a study of blood T cell repertoires in COVID-19. Using immunoSEQ multiplex PCR, the repertoire was profiled, and TCRdb retains in-frame clones only, with some absent. The sample shows 200,000 or so clones, about 89% of them seen only once. Source material: peripheral blood. All receptors derive from a man aged 60-69 years who had recovered from COVID-19.

V usage is TRBV9 and J usage is TRBJ2-1; TRBD1 might be the D (6 bases). The V end lost 3 bases, the J end lost 0 bases, and 16 bases lay between the germline ends. CDR1 and CDR2 (germline): SGDLS, YYNGEE. This CDR3 has 17 amino acids. This chain's CDR3 is CASSASSDRSSYNEQFF. Written as DNA, the CDR3 is TGTGCCAGCAGCGCAAGTTCTGACAGGAGCTCCTACAATGAGCAGTTCTTC. The full variable domain, its missing parts supplied by reference TRBV9 and TRBJ2-1, is DSGVTQTPKHLITATGQRVTLRCSPRSGDLSVYWYQQSLDQGLQFLIQYYNGEERAKGNILERFSAQQFPDLHSELNLSSLELGDSALYFCASSASSDRSSYNEQFFGPGTRLTVL.

The chain employs TRBV5-1 and TRBJ2-3; 10 bases match TRBD2. Trimming cost V 1 base and J 2 bases; bases outside gene matches: 4. The CDR3 runs 16 residues. The germline V gene has CDR1 SGHRS and CDR2 YFSETQ. In DNA form, the CDR3 reads TGCGCCAGCAGCTTGAGGACTAGCGGACTCACAGATACGCAGTATTTT. Translation: CASSLRTSGLTDTQYF.

The CDR3 region is CAWSKGTSGRISRDTQYF. The CDR3, as DNA: TGTGCCTGGAGTAAGGGGACTAGCGGGAGGATATCACGAGATACGCAGTATTTT. The V gene is TRBV30, the J gene TRBJ2-3; 15 nucleotides match TRBD2. CDR1 and CDR2 (germline): GTSNPN, SVGIG (reference sequence). Losses at the gene ends were 2 bases for V and 5 bases for J; bases not matched to a gene: 11. The CDR3 length is 18 residues.

The genes are TRBV7-8 and TRBJ1-1; 11 bases match TRBD1. The CDR3 spans 17 residues. J gave up 5 bases and V 5 bases, and 13 bases lay outside the gene matches. Germline V gene sequence: CDR1 SGHVS, CDR2 FQNEAQ. The CDR3, as DNA: TGTGCCAGCAGCCCGCGGGACAGGGGGACGTTGGGAACTGAAGCTTTCTTT. Translating gives CASSPRDRGTLGTEAFF.

The chain links TRBV19 to TRBJ2-6; 7 bases align to TRBD1. There are 16 residues in the CDR3. The germline V gene encodes CDR1 LNHDA and CDR2 SQIVND (reference sequence). The trim removed 7 bases at V and 1 base at J, leaving 7 bases unmatched. The CDR3 region has the DNA TGTGCCAGTACCCAATTACAGGGGTCTGGGGCCAACGTCCTGACTTTC. This translates into CASTQLQGSGANVLTF.

The V call is TRBV3-1 (or the pseudogene TRBV3-2), the J call TRBJ2-2; D unresolved. Germline values: CDR1 LGHDT, CDR2 YNNKEL (reference sequence). V dropped 2 bases and J dropped 4 bases, with 11 bases sitting between them. The CDR3 totals 15 residues. The CDR3 reads CASSQIVGGTGELFF. The CDR3 DNA reads TGTGCCAGCAGCCAAATTGTAGGCGGCACCGGGGAGCTGTTTTTT.